The 2 T cell receptor beta chains given below trace back to one sample, sequenced in a study of T cell changes during pregnancy in multiple sclerosis (dated by TCRdb to about 2019). Libraries were prepared through the immunoSEQ multiplex PCR assay. Drawn from immuneACCESS, this table holds only the in-frame rearrangements with V and J called that TCRdb kept. Clones are partly lost; checked studies trace under half to an unresolved V gene and leave the rest unexplained. Across this sample there are over 100,000 clones, with roughly 90% seen only once. The biggest ten clones account for 1.5% to 1.7% of the sample. Here the sequenced sample was peripheral blood, taken in the third trimester of pregnancy. Every receptor here comes from a female donor with multiple sclerosis, enrolled in a pregnancy study.

The rearrangement joins TRBV19 to TRBJ2-5, with a weak D call TRBD1 (6 bases). CDR3 length equals 13 residues. The V end lost 4 bases, the J end lost 4 bases, and 10 bases lay between the germline ends. Per the germline V gene, CDR1 is LNHDA and CDR2 is SQIVND (reference sequence). CDR3 nucleotides: TGTGCCAGTAGTAGTCCCAGGGGAGAGACCCAGTACTTC. It yields the protein CASSSPRGETQYF. Looking up the rest from reference TRBV19 and TRBJ2-5 gives the full variable domain: DGGITQSPKYLFRKEGQNVTLSCEQNLNHDAMYWYRQDPGQGLRLIYYSQIVNDFQKGDIAEGYSVSREKKESFPLTVTSAQKNPTAFYLCASSSPRGETQYFGPGTRLLVL.

The sample holds one count of this clone. The chain recombines TRBV10-2 with TRBJ2-7; a weak D match, TRBD2 (5 bases). CDR3 size: 12 residues. Looked up from germline, CDR1 is WSHSY and CDR2 is SAAADI. Trimming cost V 7 bases and J 3 bases, with 10 bases left between them. In DNA, the CDR3 is TGCGCCAGCACTAACGGGGTCTACGAGCAGTACTTC. This encodes CASTNGVYEQYF.